This T cell receptor beta chain is from a study of shared clonotypes between healthy human individuals. Study background: Donors had three CD4 naive, three CD4 memory, two CD8 naive and one CD8 memory plate apiece.

Healthy HIV-negative adults with no recent acute infections or vaccinations were recruited as donors. Only Caucasian adults living in Nashville, Tennessee made up the donor group. Sequencing was performed with immunoSEQ multiplex PCR; in TCRdb, only in-frame clones are kept and a portion is missing. The table records some 2,000,000 clones, approximately 96% of them present only once. Note on this clone: The same CDR3 arises from other DNA sequences in this sample as well.

The sequence derives from a man aged 18 to 29 in good health. The sample taken for sequencing was naive CD4+ T cells sorted from blood. Indicated subset: CD45RA+ positively selected.

The CDR3 spells CASSYDRVGNTIYF. DNA of the CDR3: TGTGCCAGCAGTTACGACAGGGTTGGAAACACCATATATTTT. The chain is built from TRBV6-5 and TRBJ1-3; 7 nucleotides align to TRBD1. This CDR3 has 14 residues. Germline loops: CDR1 MNHEY, CDR2 SVGAGI. Germline trimming cut 2 bases from V and 3 bases from J; bases unmatched to any gene: 1.